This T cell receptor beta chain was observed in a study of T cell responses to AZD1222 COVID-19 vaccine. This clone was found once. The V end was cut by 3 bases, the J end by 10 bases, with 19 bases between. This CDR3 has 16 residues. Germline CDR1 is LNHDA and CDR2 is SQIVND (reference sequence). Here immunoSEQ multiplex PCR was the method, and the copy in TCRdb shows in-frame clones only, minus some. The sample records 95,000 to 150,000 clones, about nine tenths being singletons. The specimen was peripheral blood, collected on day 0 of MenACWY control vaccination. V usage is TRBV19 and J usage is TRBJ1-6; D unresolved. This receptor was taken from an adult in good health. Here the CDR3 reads CASSMGNNRVWSPLHF. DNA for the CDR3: TGTGCCAGTAGTATGGGAAATAATCGTGTGTGGTCACCCCTCCACTTT. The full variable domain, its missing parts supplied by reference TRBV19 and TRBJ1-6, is DGGITQSPKYLFRKEGQNVTLSCEQNLNHDAMYWYRQDPGQGLRLIYYSQIVNDFQKGDIAEGYSVSREKKESFPLTVTSAQKNPTAFYLCASSMGNNRVWSPLHFGNGTRLTVT.